This T cell receptor beta chain emerged from a study of cytomegalovirus exposure and HLA in healthy donors. About the research overall: Earlier findings included about 120 million unique TCR beta sequences obtained from 150 million to 200 million T cells.

A note on this clone: Its antigen is still unknown.

This CDR3 region has 18 residues. CDR1 and CDR2 (germline): LGHNA, YNFKEQ. Between the trimmed V and J ends, which lost 0 bases and 2 bases, there was a span of 14 bases. Whole-study findings and limits: The study labeled more than 150 TCR beta chains cytomegalovirus-associated.

The PCR contained 60 Vbeta and 13 Jbeta primers. Sequenced by immunoSEQ multiplex PCR; TCRdb stores in-frame clones only, minus some. The sample has 100,000 or so clones, 80% seen once. Sequencing used PBMCs. This clonotype was obtained from a young man in good health and CMV-seronegative. The chain employs TRBV4-2 and TRBJ2-6; TRBD2 is a possible D gene (6 bases). CDR3 sequence: CASSQEVSGGTGANVLTF. CDR3 in DNA: TGTGCCAGCAGCCAAGAAGTTTCTGGAGGGACTGGGGCCAACGTCCTGACTTTC.